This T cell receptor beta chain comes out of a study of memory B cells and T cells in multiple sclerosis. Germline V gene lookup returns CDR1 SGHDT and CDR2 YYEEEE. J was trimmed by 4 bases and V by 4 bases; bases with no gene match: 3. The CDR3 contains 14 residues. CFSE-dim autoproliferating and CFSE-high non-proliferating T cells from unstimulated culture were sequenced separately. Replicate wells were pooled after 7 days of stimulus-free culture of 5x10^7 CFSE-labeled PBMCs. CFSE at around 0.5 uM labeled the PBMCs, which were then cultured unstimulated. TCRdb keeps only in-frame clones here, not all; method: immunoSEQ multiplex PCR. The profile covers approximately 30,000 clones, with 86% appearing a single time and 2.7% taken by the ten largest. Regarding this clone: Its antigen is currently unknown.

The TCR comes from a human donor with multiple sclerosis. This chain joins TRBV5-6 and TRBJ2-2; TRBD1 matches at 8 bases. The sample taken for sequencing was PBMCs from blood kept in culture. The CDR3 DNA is TGTGCCAGCAGCCTACAGGGGGGCACCGGGGAGCTGTTTTTT. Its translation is CASSLQGGTGELFF. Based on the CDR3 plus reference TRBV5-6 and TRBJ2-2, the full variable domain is DAGVTQSPTHLIKTRGQQVTLRCSPKSGHDTVSWYQQALGQGPQFIFQYYEEEERQRGNFPDRFSGHQFPNYSSELNVNALLLGDSALYLCASSLQGGTGELFFGEGSRLTVL.